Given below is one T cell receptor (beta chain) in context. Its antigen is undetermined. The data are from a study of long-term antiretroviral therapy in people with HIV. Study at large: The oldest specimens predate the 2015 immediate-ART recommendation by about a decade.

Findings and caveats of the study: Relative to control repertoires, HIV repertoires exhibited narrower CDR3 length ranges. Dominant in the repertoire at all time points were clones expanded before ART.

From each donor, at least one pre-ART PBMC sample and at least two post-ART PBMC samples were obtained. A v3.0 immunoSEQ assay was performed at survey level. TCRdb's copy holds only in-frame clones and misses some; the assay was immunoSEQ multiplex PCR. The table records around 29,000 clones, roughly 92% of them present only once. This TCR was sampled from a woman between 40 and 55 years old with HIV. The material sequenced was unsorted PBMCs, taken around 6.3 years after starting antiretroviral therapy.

Written as DNA, the CDR3 is TGTGCCAGCAGCTTTTTGCCTAGCGGGGTTGATACGCAGTATTTT. Residues: CASSFLPSGVDTQYF. The chain employs TRBV7-9 and TRBJ2-3; 9 bases fit TRBD2. This CDR3 is 15 amino acids long. The V segment lost 3 bases and the J segment 6 bases; nucleotides outside the gene matches: 7. The germline V gene encodes CDR1 SEHNR and CDR2 FQNEAQ (reference sequence).